This TCR beta chain was retrieved from a study of blood T cell repertoires in COVID-19. Across the whole study: Specimens from acute and convalescent COVID-19 originated in the United States, Italy and Spain. Sources were T cells, B-cell-depleted T cells, or PBMCs; the material itself was cDNA or gDNA.

This CDR3 has 15 amino acids. V lost 6 bases to trimming and J lost 4 bases; unmatched junction nucleotides: 5. From germline, CDR1 is LNHDA and CDR2 SQIVND (reference sequence). In the original workflow: Amplification of reference gene primers was used by the study to estimate nucleated cell counts. The repertoire was sequenced with immunoSEQ multiplex PCR; TCRdb's copy has only in-frame clones and lacks some. The DNA gave D and trimming, while V, J and clone size come from that table. This sample has approximately 150,000 clones; 60% to 85% occur once, and the top ten carry more than 7%. The material sequenced was peripheral blood. The chain recombines TRBV19 with TRBJ1-5, with TRBD1 matching 11 bases. The sequence was collected from a woman in her sixties or seventies with COVID-19, enrolled during active disease. The CDR3 spells CASRGGQGENQPQHF. DNA of the CDR3: TGTGCCAGTAGAGGGGGACAGGGGGAGAATCAGCCCCAGCATTTT.